This TCR beta chain was sequenced for a study of blood T cell repertoires in COVID-19. Study processing details: Estimates of nucleated cell counts were drawn from the amplification of reference gene primers. Produced via immunoSEQ multiplex PCR; TCRdb's table is partial and in-frame only. The DNA was the basis for D and trimming; V, J and clone size are from that table. The data contain about 89,000 clones, 75% to 90% of them singletons. Germline V lookup: CDR1 SGDLS, CDR2 YYNGEE. The V segment lost 2 bases and the J segment 5 bases; nucleotides outside the gene matches: 8. There are 16 residues in the CDR3.

Sample: peripheral blood. The chain links TRBV9 to TRBJ2-2; 8 bases are a match to TRBD1. This receptor was identified in a woman at least 80 years old with acute or convalescent COVID-19. The CDR3 reads CASSVSGQGRTGELFF. In DNA, the CDR3 is TGTGCCAGCAGCGTCTCAGGACAGGGTCGAACCGGGGAGCTGTTTTTT.